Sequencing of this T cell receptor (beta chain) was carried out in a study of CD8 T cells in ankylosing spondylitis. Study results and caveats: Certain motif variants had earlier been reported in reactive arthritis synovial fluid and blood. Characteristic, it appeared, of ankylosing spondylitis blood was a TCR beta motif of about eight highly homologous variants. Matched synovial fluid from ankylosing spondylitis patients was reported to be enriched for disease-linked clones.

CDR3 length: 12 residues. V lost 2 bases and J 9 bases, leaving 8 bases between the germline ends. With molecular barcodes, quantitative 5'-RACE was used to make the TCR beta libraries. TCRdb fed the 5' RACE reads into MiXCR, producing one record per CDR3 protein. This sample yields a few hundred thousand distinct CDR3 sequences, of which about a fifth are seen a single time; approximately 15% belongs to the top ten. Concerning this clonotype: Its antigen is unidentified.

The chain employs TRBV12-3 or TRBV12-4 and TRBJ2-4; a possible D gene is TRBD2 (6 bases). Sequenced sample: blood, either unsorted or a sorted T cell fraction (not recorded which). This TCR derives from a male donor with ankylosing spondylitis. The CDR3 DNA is TGTGCCAGCAGTTTATGGGGAGGCATTCAGTACTTC. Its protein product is CASSLWGGIQYF.